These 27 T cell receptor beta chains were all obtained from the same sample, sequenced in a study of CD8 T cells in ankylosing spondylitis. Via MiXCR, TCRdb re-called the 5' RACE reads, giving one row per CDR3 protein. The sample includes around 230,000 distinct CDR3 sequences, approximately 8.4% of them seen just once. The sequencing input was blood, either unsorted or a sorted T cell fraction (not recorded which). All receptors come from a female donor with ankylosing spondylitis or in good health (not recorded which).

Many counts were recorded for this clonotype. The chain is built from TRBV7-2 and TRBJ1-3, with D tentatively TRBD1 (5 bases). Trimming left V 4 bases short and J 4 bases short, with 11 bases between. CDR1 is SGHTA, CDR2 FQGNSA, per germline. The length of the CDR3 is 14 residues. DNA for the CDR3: TGTGCCAGCAGCTGGGGGGGACTCGGAAACACCATATATTTT. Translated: CASSWGGLGNTIYF.

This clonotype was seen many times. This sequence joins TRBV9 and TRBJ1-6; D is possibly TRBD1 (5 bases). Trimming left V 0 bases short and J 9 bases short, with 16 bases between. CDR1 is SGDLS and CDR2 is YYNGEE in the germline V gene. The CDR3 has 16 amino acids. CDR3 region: CASSVGGLRASSPLHF. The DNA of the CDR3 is TGTGCCAGCAGCGTAGGAGGGCTCAGGGCGAGTTCACCCCTCCACTTT.

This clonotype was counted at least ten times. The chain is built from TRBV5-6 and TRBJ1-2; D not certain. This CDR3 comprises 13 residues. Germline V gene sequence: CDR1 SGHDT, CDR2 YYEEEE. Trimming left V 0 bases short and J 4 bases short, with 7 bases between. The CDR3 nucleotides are TGTGCCAGCAGCTTGGGCAGCATCTATGGCTACACCTTC. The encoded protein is CASSLGSIYGYTF.

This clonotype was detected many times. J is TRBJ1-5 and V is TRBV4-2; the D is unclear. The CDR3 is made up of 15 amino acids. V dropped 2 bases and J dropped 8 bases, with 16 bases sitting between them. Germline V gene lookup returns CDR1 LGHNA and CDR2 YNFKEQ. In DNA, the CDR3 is TGTGCCAGCAGCCAAAATCCCGGACCGGTTGAGCCCCAGCATTTT. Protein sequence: CASSQNPGPVEPQHF.

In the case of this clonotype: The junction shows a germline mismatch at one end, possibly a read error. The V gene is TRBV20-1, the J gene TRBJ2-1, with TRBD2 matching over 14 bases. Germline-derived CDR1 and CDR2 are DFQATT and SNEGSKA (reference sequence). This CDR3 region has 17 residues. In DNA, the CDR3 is TGCTGTGCCCCCGGGACTAGCGGGAGTAGAGCCTACAATGAGCAGTTCTTC. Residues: CCAPGTSGSRAYNEQFF.

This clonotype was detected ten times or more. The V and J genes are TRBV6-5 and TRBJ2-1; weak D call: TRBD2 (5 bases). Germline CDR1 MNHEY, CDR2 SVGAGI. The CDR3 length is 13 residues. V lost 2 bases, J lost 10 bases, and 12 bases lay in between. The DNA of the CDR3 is TGTGCCAGCAGTTACGACGGACTTGGGGAGCAGTTCTTC. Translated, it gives CASSYDGLGEQFF.

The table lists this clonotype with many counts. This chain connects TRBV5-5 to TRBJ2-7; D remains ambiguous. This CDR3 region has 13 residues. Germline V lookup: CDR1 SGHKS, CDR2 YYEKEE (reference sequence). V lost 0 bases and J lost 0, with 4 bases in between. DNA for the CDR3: TGTGCCAGCAGCTTGGATGTCTCCTACGAGCAGTACTTC. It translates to CASSLDVSYEQYF.

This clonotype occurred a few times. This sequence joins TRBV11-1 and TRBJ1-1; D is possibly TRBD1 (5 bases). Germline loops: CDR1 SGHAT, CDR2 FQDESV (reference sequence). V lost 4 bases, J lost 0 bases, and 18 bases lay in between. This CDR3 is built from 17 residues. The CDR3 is CASSSRDGFYMNTEAFF. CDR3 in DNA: TGTGCCAGCAGCTCCCGGGACGGCTTTTACATGAACACTGAAGCTTTCTTT. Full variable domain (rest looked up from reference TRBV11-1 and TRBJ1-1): EAEVAQSPRYKITEKSQAVAFWCDPISGHATLYWYRQILGQGPELLVQFQDESVVDDSQLPKDRFSAERLKGVDSTLKIQPAELGDSAMYLCASSSRDGFYMNTEAFFGQGTRLTVV.

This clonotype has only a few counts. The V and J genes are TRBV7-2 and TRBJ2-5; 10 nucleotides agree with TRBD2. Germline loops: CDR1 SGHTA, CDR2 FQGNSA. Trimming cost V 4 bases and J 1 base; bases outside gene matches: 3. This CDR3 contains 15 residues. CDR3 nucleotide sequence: TGTGCCAGCAGCTCCGGACTAGCGGTCCAAGAGACCCAGTACTTC. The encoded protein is CASSSGLAVQETQYF.

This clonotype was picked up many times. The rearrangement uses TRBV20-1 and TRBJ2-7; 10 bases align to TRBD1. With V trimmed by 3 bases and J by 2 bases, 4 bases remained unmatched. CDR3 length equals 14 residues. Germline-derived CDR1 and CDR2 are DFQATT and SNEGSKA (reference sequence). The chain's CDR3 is CSARSGQGAYEQYF. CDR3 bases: TGCAGTGCTAGGTCCGGACAGGGGGCCTACGAGCAGTACTTC.

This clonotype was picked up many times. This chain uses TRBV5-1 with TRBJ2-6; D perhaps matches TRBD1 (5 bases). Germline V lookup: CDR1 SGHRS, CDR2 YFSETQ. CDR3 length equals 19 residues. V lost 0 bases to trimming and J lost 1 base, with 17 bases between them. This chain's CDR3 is CASSLDPGIIRSGANVLTF. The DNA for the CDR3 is TGCGCCAGCAGCTTGGACCCAGGGATAATCCGGTCTGGGGCCAACGTCCTGACTTTC.

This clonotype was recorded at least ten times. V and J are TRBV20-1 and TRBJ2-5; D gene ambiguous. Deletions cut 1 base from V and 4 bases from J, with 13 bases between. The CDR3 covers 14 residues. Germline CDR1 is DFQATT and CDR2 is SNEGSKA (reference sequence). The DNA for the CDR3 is TGCAGTGCTAGAGCCCCTAGTGAGTTAGAGACCCAGTACTTC. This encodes CSARAPSELETQYF.

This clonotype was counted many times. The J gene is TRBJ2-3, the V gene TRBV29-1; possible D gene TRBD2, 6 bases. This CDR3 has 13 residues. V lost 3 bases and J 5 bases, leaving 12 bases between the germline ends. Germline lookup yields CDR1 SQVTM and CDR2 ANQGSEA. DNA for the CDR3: TGCAGCGTTGAGCGGGATGTGATAGATACGCAGTATTTT. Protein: CSVERDVIDTQYF.

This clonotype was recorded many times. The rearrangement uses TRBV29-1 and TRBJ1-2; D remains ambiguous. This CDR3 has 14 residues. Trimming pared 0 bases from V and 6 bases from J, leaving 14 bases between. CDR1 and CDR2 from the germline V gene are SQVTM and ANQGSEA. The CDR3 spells CSVEDQGTADGYTF. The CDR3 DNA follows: TGCAGCGTTGAAGATCAAGGTACGGCTGATGGCTACACCTTC.

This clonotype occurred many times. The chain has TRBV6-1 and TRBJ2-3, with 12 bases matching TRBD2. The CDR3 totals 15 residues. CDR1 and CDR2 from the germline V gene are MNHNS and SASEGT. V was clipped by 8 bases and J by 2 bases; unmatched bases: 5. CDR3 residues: CASLAGGSYTDTQYF. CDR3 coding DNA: TGTGCCAGCCTAGCGGGAGGGTCCTACACAGATACGCAGTATTTT.

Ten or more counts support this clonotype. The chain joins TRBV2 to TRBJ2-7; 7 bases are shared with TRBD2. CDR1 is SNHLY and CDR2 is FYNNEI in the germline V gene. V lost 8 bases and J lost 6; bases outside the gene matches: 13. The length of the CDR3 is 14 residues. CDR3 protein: CASRVLAVGGEQYF. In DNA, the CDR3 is TGTGCCAGCCGGGTGCTAGCGGTCGGGGGCGAGCAGTACTTC.

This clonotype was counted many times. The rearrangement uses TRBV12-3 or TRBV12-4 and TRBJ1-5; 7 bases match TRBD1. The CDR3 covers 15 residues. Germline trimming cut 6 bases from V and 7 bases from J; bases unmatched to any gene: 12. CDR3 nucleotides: TGTGCCAGCAGCCCTATGAAGGGGGCGAGGCAGCCCCAGCATTTT. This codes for CASSPMKGARQPQHF.

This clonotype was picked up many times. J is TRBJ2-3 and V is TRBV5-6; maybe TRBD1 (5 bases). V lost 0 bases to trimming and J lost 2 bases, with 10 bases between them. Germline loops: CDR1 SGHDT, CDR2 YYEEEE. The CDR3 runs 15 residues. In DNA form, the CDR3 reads TGTGCCAGCAGCTTGGTAAGGGGCCACACAGATACGCAGTATTTT. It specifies CASSLVRGHTDTQYF.

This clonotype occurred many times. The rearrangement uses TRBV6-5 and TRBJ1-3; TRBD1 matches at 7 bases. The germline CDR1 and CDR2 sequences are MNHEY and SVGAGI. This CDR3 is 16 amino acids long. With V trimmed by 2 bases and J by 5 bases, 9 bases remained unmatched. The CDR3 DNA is TGTGCCAGCAGTTACGGAGGGGGCCAAGGTAGAAACACCATATATTTT. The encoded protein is CASSYGGGQGRNTIYF.

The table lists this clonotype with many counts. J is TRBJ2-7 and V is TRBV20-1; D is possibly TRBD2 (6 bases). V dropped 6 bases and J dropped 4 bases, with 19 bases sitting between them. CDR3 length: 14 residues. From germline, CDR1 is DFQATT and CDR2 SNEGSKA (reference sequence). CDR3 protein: CSATPPGLVYEQYF. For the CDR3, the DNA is TGCAGTGCCACCCCCCCGGGACTTGTTTACGAGCAGTACTTC.

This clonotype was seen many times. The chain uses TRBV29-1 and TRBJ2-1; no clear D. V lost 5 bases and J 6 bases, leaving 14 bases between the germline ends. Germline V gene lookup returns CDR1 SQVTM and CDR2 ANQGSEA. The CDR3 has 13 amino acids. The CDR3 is CSVSGRQGNEQFF. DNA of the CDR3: TGCAGCGTTTCCGGACGGCAAGGCAATGAGCAGTTCTTC.

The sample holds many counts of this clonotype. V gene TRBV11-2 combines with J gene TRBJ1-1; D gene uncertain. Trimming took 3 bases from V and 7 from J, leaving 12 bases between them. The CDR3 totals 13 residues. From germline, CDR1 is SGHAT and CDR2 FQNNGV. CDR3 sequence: CASSFGTANEAFF. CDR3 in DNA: TGTGCCAGCAGCTTCGGAACAGCTAATGAAGCTTTCTTT.

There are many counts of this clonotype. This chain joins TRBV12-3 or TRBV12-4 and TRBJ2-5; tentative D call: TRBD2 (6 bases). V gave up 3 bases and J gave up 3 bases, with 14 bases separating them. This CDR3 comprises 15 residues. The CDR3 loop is CASSFSTRKEETQYF. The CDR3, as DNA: TGTGCCAGCAGTTTCTCGACTAGAAAGGAAGAGACCCAGTACTTC.

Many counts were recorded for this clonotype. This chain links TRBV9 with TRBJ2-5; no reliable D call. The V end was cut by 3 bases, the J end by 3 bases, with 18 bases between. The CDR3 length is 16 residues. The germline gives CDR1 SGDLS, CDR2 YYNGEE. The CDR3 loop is CASSDTTLTSKETQYF. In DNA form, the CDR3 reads TGTGCCAGCAGCGACACCACACTAACCTCGAAAGAGACCCAGTACTTC.

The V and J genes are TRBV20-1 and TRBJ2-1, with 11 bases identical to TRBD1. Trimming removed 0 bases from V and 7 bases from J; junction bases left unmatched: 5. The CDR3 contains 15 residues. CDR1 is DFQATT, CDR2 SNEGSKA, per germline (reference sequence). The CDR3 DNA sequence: TGCAGTGCTAGAGATGCCGGGACAGGGGGTAATGAGCAGTTCTTC. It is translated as CSARDAGTGGNEQFF.

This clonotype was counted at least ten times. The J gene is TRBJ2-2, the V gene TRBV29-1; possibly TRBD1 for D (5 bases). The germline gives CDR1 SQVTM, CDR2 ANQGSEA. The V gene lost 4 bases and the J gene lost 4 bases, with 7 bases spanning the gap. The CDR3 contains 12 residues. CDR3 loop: CSVGQRTGELFF. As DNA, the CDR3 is TGCAGCGTTGGACAGCGCACCGGGGAGCTGTTTTTT.

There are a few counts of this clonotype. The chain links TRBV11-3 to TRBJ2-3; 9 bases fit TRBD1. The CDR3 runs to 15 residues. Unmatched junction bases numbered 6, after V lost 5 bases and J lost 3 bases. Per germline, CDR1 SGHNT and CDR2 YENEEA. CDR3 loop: CASSLGTGTTDTQYF. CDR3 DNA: TGTGCCAGCAGCCTCGGGACAGGGACTACAGATACGCAGTATTTT.